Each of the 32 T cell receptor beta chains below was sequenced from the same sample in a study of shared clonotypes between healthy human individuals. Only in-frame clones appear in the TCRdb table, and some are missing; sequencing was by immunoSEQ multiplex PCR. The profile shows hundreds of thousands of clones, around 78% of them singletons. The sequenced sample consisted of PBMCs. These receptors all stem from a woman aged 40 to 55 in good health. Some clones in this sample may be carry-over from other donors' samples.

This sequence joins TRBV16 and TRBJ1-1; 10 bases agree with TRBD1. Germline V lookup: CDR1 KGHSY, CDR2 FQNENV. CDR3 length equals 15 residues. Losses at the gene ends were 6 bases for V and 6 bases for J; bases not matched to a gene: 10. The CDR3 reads CASRGTGVLVAEAFF. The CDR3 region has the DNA TGTGCCAGCAGGGGGACAGGGGTTTTGGTCGCTGAAGCTTTCTTT.

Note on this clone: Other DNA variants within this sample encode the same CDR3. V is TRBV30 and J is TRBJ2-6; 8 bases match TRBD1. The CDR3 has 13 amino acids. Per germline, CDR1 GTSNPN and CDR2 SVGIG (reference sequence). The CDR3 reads CAWGQAGANVLTF. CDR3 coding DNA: TGTGCTTGGGGACAGGCGGGGGCCAACGTCCTGACTTTC. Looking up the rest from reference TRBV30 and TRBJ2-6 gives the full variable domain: SQTIHQWPATLVQPVGSPLSLECTVEGTSNPNLYWYRQAAGRGLQLLFYSVGIGQISSEVPQNLSASRPQDRQFILSSKKLLLSDSGFYLCAWGQAGANVLTFGAGSRLTVL.

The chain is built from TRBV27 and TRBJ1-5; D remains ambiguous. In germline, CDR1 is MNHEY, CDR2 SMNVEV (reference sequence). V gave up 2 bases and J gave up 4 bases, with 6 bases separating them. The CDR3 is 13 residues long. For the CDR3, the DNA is TGTGCCAGCAGTTTAGGCCTTAATCAGCCCCAGCATTTT. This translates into CASSLGLNQPQHF.

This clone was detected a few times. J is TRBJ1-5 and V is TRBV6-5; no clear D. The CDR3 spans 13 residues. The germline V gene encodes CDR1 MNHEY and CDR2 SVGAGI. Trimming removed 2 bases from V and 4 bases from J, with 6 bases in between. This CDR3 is CASSYGRNQPQHF. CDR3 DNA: TGTGCCAGCAGTTACGGCAGAAATCAGCCCCAGCATTTT.

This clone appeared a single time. DNA of the CDR3: TGTGCCAGCGTCGCTTGGGAACGGGGTGAAAAACTGTTTTTT. Its protein is CASVAWERGEKLFF. V gene TRBV6-1 combines with J gene TRBJ1-4, with no clear D. Trimming stripped 8 bases from V and 7 bases from J, with 17 bases between. Germline assignment: CDR1 MNHNS and CDR2 SASEGT. This CDR3 region has 14 residues.

DNA for the CDR3: TGTGCCAGCAGCGCCCAGGGGGGGACTAATGAAAAACTGTTTTTT. This gives the protein CASSAQGGTNEKLFF. This sequence joins TRBV7-9 and TRBJ1-4; 7 bases align to TRBD1. Per germline, CDR1 SEHNR and CDR2 FQNEAQ (reference sequence). V gave up 5 bases and J gave up 2 bases; unmatched junction bases: 5. The CDR3 sequence is 15 residues long.

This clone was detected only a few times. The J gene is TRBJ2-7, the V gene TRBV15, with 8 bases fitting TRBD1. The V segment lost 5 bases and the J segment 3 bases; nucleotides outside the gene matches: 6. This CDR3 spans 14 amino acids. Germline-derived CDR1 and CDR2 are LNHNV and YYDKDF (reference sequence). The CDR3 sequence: CATSPRTGLYEQYF. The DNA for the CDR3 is TGTGCCACCAGCCCTCGGACAGGGCTCTACGAGCAGTACTTC.

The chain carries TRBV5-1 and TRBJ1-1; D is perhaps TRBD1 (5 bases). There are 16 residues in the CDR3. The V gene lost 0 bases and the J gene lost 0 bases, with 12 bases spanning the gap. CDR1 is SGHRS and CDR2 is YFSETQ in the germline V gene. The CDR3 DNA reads TGCGCCAGCAGCTTGGGCGTAGGGGCAATGAACACTGAAGCTTTCTTT. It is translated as CASSLGVGAMNTEAFF.

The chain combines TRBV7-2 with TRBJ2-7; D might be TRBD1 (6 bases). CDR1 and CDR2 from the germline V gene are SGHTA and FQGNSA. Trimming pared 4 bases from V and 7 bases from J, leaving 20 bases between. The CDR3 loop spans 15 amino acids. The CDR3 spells CASSSGPGQYGEQYF. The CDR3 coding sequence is TGTGCCAGCAGCTCCGGGCCGGGACAATATGGGGAGCAGTACTTC.

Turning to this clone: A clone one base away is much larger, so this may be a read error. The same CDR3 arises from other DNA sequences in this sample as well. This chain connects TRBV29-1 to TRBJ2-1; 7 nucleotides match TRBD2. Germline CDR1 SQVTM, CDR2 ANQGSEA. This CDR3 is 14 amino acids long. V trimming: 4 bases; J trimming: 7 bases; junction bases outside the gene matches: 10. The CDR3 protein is CSVAGLAGVNEQFF. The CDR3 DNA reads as TGCAGCGTTGCTGGACTGGCGGGGGTTAATGAGCAGTTCTTC.

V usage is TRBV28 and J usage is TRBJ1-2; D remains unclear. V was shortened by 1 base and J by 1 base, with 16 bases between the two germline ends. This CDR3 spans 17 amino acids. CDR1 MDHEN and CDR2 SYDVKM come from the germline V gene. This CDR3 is CASSLSNLIAGNYGYTF. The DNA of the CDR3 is TGTGCCAGCAGTTTATCCAATTTGATCGCGGGTAACTATGGCTACACCTTC.

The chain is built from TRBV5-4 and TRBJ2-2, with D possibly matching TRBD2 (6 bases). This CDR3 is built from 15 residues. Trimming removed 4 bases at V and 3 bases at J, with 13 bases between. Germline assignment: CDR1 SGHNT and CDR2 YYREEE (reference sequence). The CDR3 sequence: CASSGAGLYTGELFF. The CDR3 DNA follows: TGTGCCAGCAGCGGGGCGGGATTGTACACCGGGGAGCTGTTTTTT. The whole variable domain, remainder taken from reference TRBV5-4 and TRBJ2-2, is ETGVTQSPTHLIKTRGQQVTLRCSSQSGHNTVSWYQQALGQGPQFIFQYYREEENGRGNFPPRFSGLQFPNYSSELNVNALELDDSALYLCASSGAGLYTGELFFGEGSRLTVL.

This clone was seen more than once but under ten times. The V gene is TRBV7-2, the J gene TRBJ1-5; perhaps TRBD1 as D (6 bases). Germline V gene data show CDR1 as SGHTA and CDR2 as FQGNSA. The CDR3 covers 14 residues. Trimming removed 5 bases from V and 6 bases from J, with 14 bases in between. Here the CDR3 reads CASSRYRVSQPQHF. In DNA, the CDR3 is TGTGCCAGCAGCCGATACAGGGTGAGTCAGCCCCAGCATTTT.

For the CDR3, the DNA is TGTGCCAGCAGACCACAGGCGGGGGTGGGCTATGGCTACACCTTC. It is translated as CASRPQAGVGYGYTF. V is TRBV6-5 and J is TRBJ1-2; TRBD1 might be the D (5 bases). The CDR3 contains 15 residues. With 6 bases removed from V and 4 bases from J, the gap between germline ends came to 18 bases. Germline loops: CDR1 MNHEY, CDR2 SVGAGI.

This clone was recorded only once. The CDR3 reads CATRGARSNTEAFF. The CDR3 bases are TGTGCCACCCGGGGGGCGCGTAGCAACACTGAAGCTTTCTTT. V and J are TRBV6-1 and TRBJ1-1, with D possibly matching TRBD1 (6 bases). The CDR3 spans 14 residues. V shed 10 bases and J shed 2 bases, with 17 bases lying between them. The germline gives CDR1 MNHNS, CDR2 SASEGT.

The CDR3 region has the DNA TGTGCCAGCAGTGCTCCCCGCGGGACGTACAATGAGCAGTTCTTC. Translated, it gives CASSAPRGTYNEQFF. The rearrangement joins TRBV2 to TRBJ2-1, with a possible D match to TRBD2 (6 bases). Germline CDR1 is SNHLY and CDR2 is FYNNEI. The V end lost 4 bases, the J end lost 4 bases, and 14 bases lay between the germline ends. This CDR3 is 15 amino acids long.

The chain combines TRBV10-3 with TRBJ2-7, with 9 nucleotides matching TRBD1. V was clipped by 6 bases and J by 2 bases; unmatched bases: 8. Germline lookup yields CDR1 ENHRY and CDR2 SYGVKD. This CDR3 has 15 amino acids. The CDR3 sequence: CAIRVDRGVAYEQYF. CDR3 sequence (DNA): TGTGCCATCAGAGTCGACAGGGGGGTCGCCTACGAGCAGTACTTC.

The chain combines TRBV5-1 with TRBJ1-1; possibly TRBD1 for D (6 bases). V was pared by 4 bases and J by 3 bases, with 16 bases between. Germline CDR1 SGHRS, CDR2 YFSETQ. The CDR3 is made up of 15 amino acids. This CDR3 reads CASSPLGQFDTEAFF. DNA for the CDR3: TGCGCCAGCAGCCCCCTCGGACAGTTTGACACTGAAGCTTTCTTT.

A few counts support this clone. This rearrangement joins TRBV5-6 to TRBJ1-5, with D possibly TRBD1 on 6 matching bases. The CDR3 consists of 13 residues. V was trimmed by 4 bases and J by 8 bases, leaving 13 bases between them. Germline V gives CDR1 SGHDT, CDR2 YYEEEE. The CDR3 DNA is TGTGCCAGCAGCATGACAGGAACGGAGCCCCAGCATTTT. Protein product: CASSMTGTEPQHF.

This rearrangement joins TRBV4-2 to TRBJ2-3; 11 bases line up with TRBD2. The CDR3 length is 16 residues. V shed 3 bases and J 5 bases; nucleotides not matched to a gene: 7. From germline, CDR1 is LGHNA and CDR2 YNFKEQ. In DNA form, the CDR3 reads TGTGCCAGCAGCCAGGTAGCGGGAGGGCCGGGAGATACGCAGTATTTT. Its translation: CASSQVAGGPGDTQYF.

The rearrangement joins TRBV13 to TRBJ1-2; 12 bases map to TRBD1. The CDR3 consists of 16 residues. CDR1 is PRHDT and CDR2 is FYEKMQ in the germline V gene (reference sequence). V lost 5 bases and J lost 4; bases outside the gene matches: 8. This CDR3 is CASSKGQGAWSYGYTF. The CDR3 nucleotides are TGTGCCAGCAGCAAGGGACAGGGGGCGTGGAGCTATGGCTACACCTTC.

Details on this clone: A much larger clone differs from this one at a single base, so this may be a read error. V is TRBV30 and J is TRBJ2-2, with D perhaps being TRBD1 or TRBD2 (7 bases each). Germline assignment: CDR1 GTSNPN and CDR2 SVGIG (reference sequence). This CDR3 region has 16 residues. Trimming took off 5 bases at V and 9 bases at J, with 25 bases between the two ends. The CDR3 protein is CAWYPQGRGLGRELFF. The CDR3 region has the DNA TGTGCCTGGTACCCCCAGGGGAGGGGGCTTGGCAGGGAGCTGTTTTTT.

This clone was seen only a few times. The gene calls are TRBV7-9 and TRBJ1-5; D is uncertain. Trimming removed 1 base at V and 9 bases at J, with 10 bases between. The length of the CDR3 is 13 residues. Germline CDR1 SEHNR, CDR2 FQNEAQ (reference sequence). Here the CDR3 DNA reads TGTGCCAGCAGCTTAGGGATGGCTGGGCCCCAGCATTTT. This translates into CASSLGMAGPQHF.

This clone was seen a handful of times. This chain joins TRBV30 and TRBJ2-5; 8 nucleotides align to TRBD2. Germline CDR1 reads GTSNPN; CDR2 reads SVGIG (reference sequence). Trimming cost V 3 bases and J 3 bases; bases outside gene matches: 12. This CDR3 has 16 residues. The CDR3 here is CAWRAPRGGVEETQYF. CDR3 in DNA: TGTGCCTGGAGGGCCCCTCGGGGGGGGGTAGAAGAGACCCAGTACTTC.

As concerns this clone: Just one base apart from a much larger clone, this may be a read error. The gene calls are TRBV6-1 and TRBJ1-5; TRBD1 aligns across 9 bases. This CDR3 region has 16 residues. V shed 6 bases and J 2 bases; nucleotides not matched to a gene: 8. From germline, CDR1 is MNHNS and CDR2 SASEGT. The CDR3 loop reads CASREQGAKGNQPQHF. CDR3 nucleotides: TGTGCCAGCAGAGAACAGGGGGCGAAGGGCAATCAGCCCCAGCATTTT.

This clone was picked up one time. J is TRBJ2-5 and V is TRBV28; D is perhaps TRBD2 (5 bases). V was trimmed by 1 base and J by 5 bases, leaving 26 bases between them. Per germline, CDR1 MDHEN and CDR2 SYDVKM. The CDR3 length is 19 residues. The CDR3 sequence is CASSLSGLVRSTRGETQYF. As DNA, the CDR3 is TGTGCCAGCAGTTTATCGGGTCTGGTCCGAAGCACCCGAGGGGAGACCCAGTACTTC.

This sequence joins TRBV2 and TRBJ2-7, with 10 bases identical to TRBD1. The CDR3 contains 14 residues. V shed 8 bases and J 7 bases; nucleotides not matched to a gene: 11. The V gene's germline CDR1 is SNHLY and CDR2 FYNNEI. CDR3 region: CASRGQGLGWEQYF. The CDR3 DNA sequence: TGTGCCAGCCGGGGACAGGGGCTTGGTTGGGAGCAGTACTTC.

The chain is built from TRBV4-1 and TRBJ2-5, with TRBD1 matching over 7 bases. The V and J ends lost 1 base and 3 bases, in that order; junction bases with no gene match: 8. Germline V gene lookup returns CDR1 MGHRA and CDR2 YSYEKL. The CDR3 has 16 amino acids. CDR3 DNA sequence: TGCGCCAGCAGCCAAGGCAGGGGGAGAGGTAAAGAGACCCAGTACTTC. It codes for CASSQGRGRGKETQYF.

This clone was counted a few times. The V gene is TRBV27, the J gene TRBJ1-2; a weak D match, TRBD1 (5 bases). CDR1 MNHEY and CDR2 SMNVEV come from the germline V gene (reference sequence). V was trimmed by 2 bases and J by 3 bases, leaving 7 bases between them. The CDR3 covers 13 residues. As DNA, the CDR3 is TGTGCCAGCAGTTTAAAGGGGCACTATGGCTACACCTTC. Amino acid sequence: CASSLKGHYGYTF.

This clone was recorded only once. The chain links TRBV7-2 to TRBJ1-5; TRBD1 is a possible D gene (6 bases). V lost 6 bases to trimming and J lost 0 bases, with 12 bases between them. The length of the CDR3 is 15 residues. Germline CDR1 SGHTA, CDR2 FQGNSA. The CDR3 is CASRRQGNSNQPQHF. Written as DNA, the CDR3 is TGTGCCAGCAGACGCCAGGGGAATAGCAATCAGCCCCAGCATTTT.

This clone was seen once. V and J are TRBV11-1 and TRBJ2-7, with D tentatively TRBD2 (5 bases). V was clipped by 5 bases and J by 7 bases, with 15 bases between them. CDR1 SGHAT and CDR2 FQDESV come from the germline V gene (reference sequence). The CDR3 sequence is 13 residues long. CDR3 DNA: TGTGCCAGCAGCGTGGCCCAGACGGGGGAGCAGTACTTC. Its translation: CASSVAQTGEQYF.

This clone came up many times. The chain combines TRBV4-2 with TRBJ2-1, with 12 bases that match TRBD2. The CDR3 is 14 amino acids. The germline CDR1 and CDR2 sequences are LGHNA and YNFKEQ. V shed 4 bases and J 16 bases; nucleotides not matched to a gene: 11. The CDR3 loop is CASSPLPTSGRSFF. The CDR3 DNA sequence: TGTGCCAGCAGCCCCCTACCCACTAGCGGGAGGAGTTTCTTC.